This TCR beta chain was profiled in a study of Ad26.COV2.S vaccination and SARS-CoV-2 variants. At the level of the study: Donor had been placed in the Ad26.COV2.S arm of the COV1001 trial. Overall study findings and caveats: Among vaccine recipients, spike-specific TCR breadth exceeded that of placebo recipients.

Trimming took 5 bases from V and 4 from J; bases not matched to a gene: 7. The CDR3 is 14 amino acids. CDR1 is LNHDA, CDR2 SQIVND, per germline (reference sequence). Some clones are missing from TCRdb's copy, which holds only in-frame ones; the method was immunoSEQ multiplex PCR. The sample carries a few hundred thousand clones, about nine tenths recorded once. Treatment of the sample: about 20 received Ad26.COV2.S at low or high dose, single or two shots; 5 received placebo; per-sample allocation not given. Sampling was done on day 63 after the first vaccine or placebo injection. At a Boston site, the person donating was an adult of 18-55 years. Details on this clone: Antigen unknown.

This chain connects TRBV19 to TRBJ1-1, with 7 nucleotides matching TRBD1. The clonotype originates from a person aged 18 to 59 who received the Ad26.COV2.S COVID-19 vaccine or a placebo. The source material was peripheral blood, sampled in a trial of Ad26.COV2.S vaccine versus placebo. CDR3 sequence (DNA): TGTGCCAGTAGTCGGACAGGTCGGGGCACTGAAGCTTTCTTT. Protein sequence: CASSRTGRGTEAFF.